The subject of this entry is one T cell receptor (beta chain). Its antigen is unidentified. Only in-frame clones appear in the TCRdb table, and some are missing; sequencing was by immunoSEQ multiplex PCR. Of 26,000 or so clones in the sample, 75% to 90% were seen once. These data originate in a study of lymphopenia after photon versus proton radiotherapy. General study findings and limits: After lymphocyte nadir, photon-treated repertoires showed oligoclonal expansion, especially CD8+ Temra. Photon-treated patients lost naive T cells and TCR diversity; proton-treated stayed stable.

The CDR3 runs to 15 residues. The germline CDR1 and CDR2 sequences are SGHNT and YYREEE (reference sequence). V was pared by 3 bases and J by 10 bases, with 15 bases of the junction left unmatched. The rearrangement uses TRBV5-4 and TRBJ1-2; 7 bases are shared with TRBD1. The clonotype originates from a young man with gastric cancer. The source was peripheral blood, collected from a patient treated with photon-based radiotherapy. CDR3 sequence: CASSWYPTGVTVYTF. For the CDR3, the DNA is TGTGCCAGCAGCTGGTACCCTACAGGGGTGACGGTCTACACCTTC.